The 20 T cell receptor beta chains listed next were all sequenced from one sample in a study of shared clonotypes between healthy human individuals. Sequencing was performed with immunoSEQ multiplex PCR; in TCRdb, only in-frame clones are kept and a portion is missing. This table holds approximately 1,000,000 clones, about 80% found once. Input material: memory CD4+ T cells from PBMCs. This sample's subset: CD45RA-negative fraction. The receptors derive from a young man in good health. Some clones in this sample may be carry-over from other donors' samples.

Concerning this clone itself: This specimen includes other DNA sequences encoding the same CDR3. This sequence joins TRBV29-1 and TRBJ2-1, with D tentatively TRBD1 (6 bases). The V and J ends lost 5 bases and 4 bases respectively, with 12 bases between them. Germline CDR1 SQVTM, CDR2 ANQGSEA. CDR3 length: 13 amino acids. Written as DNA, the CDR3 is TGCAGCGTTTTGACAGGAGCTTACAATGAGCAGTTCTTC. Translated: CSVLTGAYNEQFF.

A word on this clone: Other DNA sequences in the same sample also yield this CDR3. This sequence joins TRBV11-3 and TRBJ1-1, with D uncertain. V was cut by 0 bases and J by 4 bases, with 6 bases left in between. From germline, CDR1 is SGHNT and CDR2 YENEEA. There are 13 residues in the CDR3. CDR3 coding DNA: TGTGCCAGCAGCTTAGAAAGCCGCACTGAAGCTTTCTTT. Its translation is CASSLESRTEAFF.

This chain joins TRBV4-2 and TRBJ1-5; D call uncertain. Germline CDR1 LGHNA, CDR2 YNFKEQ. The CDR3 is 14 residues long. V lost 0 bases to trimming and J lost 6 bases, with 9 bases between them. CDR3 bases: TGTGCCAGCAGCCAAGATGCCCATACTCAGCCCCAGCATTTT. This encodes CASSQDAHTQPQHF.

Regarding this clone: The same CDR3 can be traced to other DNA sequences in this sample. The chain combines TRBV18 with TRBJ1-1; D remains unclear. CDR3 size: 14 residues. Trimming stripped 3 bases from V and 1 base from J, with 9 bases between. In germline, CDR1 is KGHSH, CDR2 LQKENI. CDR3 coding DNA: TGTGCCAGCTCACCTACCGGTCAGAACACTGAAGCTTTCTTT. Translating gives CASSPTGQNTEAFF.

This clone appeared many times. The V gene is TRBV2, the J gene TRBJ2-1; tentative D call: TRBD2 (5 bases). The germline V gene encodes CDR1 SNHLY and CDR2 FYNNEI. The CDR3 runs to 14 residues. The V end lost 7 bases, the J end lost 6 bases, and 16 bases lay between the germline ends. As DNA, the CDR3 is TGTGCCAGCACCCTTCTGAGGGCTAGCAATGAGCAGTTCTTC. This sequence encodes CASTLLRASNEQFF.

CDR3 in amino acids: CASRWRAPPSYEQYF. The CDR3, as DNA: TGTGCCAGCAGATGGCGGGCACCGCCCTCCTACGAGCAGTACTTC. The chain combines TRBV6-6 with TRBJ2-7; TRBD2 might be the D (5 bases). Trimming took 6 bases from V and 0 from J, leaving 15 bases between them. This CDR3 comprises 15 residues. CDR1 is MNHNY and CDR2 is SVGAGI in the germline V gene (reference sequence).

The chain employs TRBV6-5 and TRBJ1-5; D remains ambiguous. V dropped 5 bases and J dropped 0 bases, with 5 bases sitting between them. Germline loops: CDR1 MNHEY, CDR2 SVGAGI. CDR3 length: 13 amino acids. CDR3 coding DNA: TGTGCCAGCAGTACGGTTAGCAATCAGCCCCAGCATTTT. Protein sequence: CASSTVSNQPQHF.

This rearrangement joins TRBV6-6 to TRBJ1-1; D ambiguous. Germline V gene sequence: CDR1 MNHNY, CDR2 SVGAGI (reference sequence). CDR3 length: 13 residues. Trimming stripped 2 bases from V and 4 bases from J, with 8 bases between. CDR3 DNA sequence: TGTGCCAGCAGTTACCTTTATACCACTGAAGCTTTCTTT. Translating it yields CASSYLYTTEAFF.

Ten or more counts support this clone. At the DNA level, this CDR3 is encoded by other sequences in the same sample as well. V is TRBV10-3 and J is TRBJ1-2, with D perhaps matching TRBD1 (5 bases). CDR1 is ENHRY and CDR2 is SYGVKD in the germline V gene. V was clipped by 2 bases and J by 3 bases, with 7 bases between them. The CDR3 runs 13 residues. The CDR3 protein is CAISEQGDYGYTF. The CDR3 nucleotides are TGTGCCATCAGTGAGCAGGGCGACTATGGCTACACCTTC.

The gene calls are TRBV7-2 and TRBJ2-7; TRBD1 aligns across 7 bases. This CDR3 is built from 11 residues. Germline-derived CDR1 and CDR2 are SGHTA and FQGNSA. V gave up 5 bases and J gave up 7 bases; unmatched junction bases: 2. The CDR3 is CASSVRGEQYF. The DNA for the CDR3 is TGTGCCAGCAGCGTCAGGGGGGAGCAGTACTTC.

The DNA for the CDR3 is TGTGCCAGCAGCCCAAAGCTAGGGACAGGGGCCTACGAGCAGTACTTC. Amino acid sequence: CASSPKLGTGAYEQYF. The V call is TRBV11-2, the J call TRBJ2-7; 10 nucleotides line up with TRBD1. The germline V gene has CDR1 SGHAT and CDR2 FQNNGV. CDR3 length: 16 residues. The junction had 9 bases not matched to a gene; V was cut back by 5 bases and J by 2 bases.

The J gene is TRBJ1-2, the V gene TRBV9; D call uncertain. CDR3 length: 13 residues. Trimming removed 3 bases from V and 2 bases from J, with 8 bases in between. Germline V gene sequence: CDR1 SGDLS, CDR2 YYNGEE. This chain's CDR3 is CASSESGNYGYTF. The CDR3 nucleotides are TGTGCCAGCAGCGAGTCGGGAAACTATGGCTACACCTTC.

This chain uses TRBV29-1 with TRBJ2-2; TRBD2 is a possible D gene (6 bases). Per germline, CDR1 SQVTM and CDR2 ANQGSEA. Trimming took 4 bases from V and 5 from J, leaving 14 bases between them. The CDR3 length is 14 residues. The CDR3 DNA sequence: TGCAGCGTTGTCGGTCGGGGGAAGACCGGGGAGCTGTTTTTT. Translated: CSVVGRGKTGELFF.

This clone is a singleton in its sample. This may stem from a read error, because a much larger clone lies one nucleotide away. This chain connects TRBV10-2 to TRBJ1-3; D not certain. The length of the CDR3 is 17 residues. The germline V gene encodes CDR1 WSHSY and CDR2 SAAADI. Deletions cut 6 bases from V and 0 bases from J, with 18 bases between. CDR3 residues: CASSPASPRNSGNTIYF. The DNA of the CDR3 is TGCGCCAGCAGCCCCGCCTCCCCGAGAAACTCTGGAAACACCATATATTTT.

This clone showed up just a few times. The CDR3, as DNA: TGCGCCAGCAGCCAAGATCCCGACAGCAGGGAGTACTTC. Amino acid sequence: CASSQDPDSREYF. V gene TRBV4-1 combines with J gene TRBJ2-7, with D perhaps TRBD1 (5 bases). CDR3 size: 13 residues. Trimming removed 0 bases at V and 11 bases at J, with 14 bases between. Germline V gene lookup returns CDR1 MGHRA and CDR2 YSYEKL.

This clone has just one count. The rearrangement uses TRBV27 and TRBJ2-1; TRBD2 agrees at 10 bases. CDR3 length: 15 amino acids. Germline V gene data show CDR1 as MNHEY and CDR2 as SMNVEV (reference sequence). Trimming at V came to 3 bases and at J to 6 bases, leaving 5 bases not matched to a gene. CDR3 residues: CASSFISGRPNEQFF. The CDR3 DNA sequence: TGTGCCAGCAGTTTTATTAGCGGGAGGCCCAATGAGCAGTTCTTC.

This chain links TRBV21-1 with TRBJ1-1; TRBD1 was called by the table and not checked on the DNA. TRBV21-1 is recorded as a pseudogene. The CDR3 covers 14 residues. Written as DNA, the CDR3 is TGTGCCAGCAGCAAAGCCAGGGGGCGAACTGAAGCTTTCTTT. This gives the protein CASSKARGRTEAFF.

The chain uses TRBV2 and TRBJ1-5; 8 bases are a match to TRBD1. Germline assignment: CDR1 SNHLY and CDR2 FYNNEI. The CDR3 contains 15 residues. V shed 4 bases, J shed 6 bases, and the junction held 8 bases outside the gene matches. CDR3: CASSAAGGLFQPQHF. The DNA for the CDR3 is TGTGCCAGCAGTGCGGCAGGGGGCTTGTTTCAGCCCCAGCATTTT.

Only one count was recorded for this clone. This sequence joins TRBV5-1 and TRBJ2-5, with 13 bases that match TRBD2. V was clipped by 6 bases and J by 7 bases; unmatched bases: 9. Germline V CDR1 and CDR2: SGHRS, YFSETQ. This CDR3 is built from 15 residues. The DNA for the CDR3 is TGCGCCAGCATGGGACTAGCGGGATTAGAGGTGACCCAGTACTTC. This sequence encodes CASMGLAGLEVTQYF.

The chain carries TRBV5-1 and TRBJ2-1; 7 bases agree with TRBD2. This CDR3 spans 14 amino acids. CDR1 and CDR2 (germline): SGHRS, YFSETQ. V shed 7 bases, J shed 2 bases, and the junction held 6 bases outside the gene matches. CDR3 nucleotides: TGCGCCAGCGGGCGGGAGTACGCCTACAATGAGCAGTTCTTC. It yields the protein CASGREYAYNEQFF.